A selection of T cell receptor beta chains follows, all from one sample in a study of T cell responses to AZD1222 COVID-19 vaccine. Sequenced by immunoSEQ multiplex PCR; TCRdb stores in-frame clones only, minus some. The table has 130,000 to 150,000 clones, 82% seen once. The sequences come from peripheral blood, collected on day 0 of MenACWY control vaccination. The receptors were gathered from an adult in good health. The CDR3 runs from the conserved cysteine through the conserved F or W. D genes are given only for firm matches.

TRBV11-2	TRBJ2-3	.	CASSARTTGTDTQYF
TRBV5-1	TRBJ2-3	.	CASSLSGDRAHTQYF
TRBV30	TRBJ2-2	TRBD1	CAWNFPGQATGELFF
TRBV19	TRBJ1-1	.	CASSSGTVNAEAFF
TRBV19	TRBJ2-1	.	CATCRRGPYNEQFF
TRBV10-2	TRBJ1-3	.	CASKQGSGNTIYF
TRBV5-1	TRBJ1-1	.	CASSLEVATEAFF
TRBV11-2	TRBJ1-2	.	CASSFIRAATSNYGYTF
TRBV3-1/TRBV3-2	TRBJ1-1	.	CASSINRNTEAFF
TRBV5-1	TRBJ2-6	.	CASSLGSPSGANVLTF
TRBV13	TRBJ1-2	.	CASSLHRDTSLTNYGYTF
TRBV5-1	TRBJ1-5	TRBD1	CASSPPDRESNQPQHF
TRBV21-1	TRBJ1-5	.	CASSRPPGPQHF
TRBV28	TRBJ1-4	.	CASGRVGTSEKLFF
TRBV2	TRBJ2-2	.	CASITRLAGELFF
TRBV4-1	TRBJ2-7	.	CASSHGYSYEQYF
TRBV5-6	TRBJ2-3	TRBD1	CASSLDRGDTQYF
TRBV30	TRBJ2-5	TRBD2	CAWSSYPGGKETQYF
TRBV6-5	TRBJ1-2	.	CANSYTGSTSYYGYTF
TRBV5-4	TRBJ2-2	TRBD1	CASSLGRQGANTGELFF
TRBV4-1	TRBJ2-5	TRBD1	CASRRGTGNGETQYF
TRBV4-1	TRBJ1-6	.	CASSQDGTGNSPLHF
TRBV29-1	TRBJ2-3	TRBD2	CSVWGGTSGTDTQYF
TRBV5-4	TRBJ2-5	TRBD2	CASNTKGSGGGETQYF